The 23 T cell receptor beta chains presented below share a single source sample, sequenced in a study of identifying expanded T cells in peripheral blood. Profiling relied on immunoSEQ multiplex PCR, and the TCRdb table lists in-frame clones only, not all of them. The table lists 80,000 to 90,000 clones, about 91% of them singletons, with 2.8% in the top ten. Sequences were obtained from blood. All receptors come from a person aged 18 to 70 in good health.

The chain is built from TRBV19 and TRBJ1-1; D unresolved. The CDR3 sequence is 15 residues long. Germline CDR1 LNHDA, CDR2 SQIVND (reference sequence). With 3 bases removed from V and 0 bases from J, the gap between germline ends came to 11 bases. CDR3 coding DNA: TGTGCCAGTAGTATTAGGAGGGAATTGAACACTGAAGCTTTCTTT. It yields the protein CASSIRRELNTEAFF.

The V gene is TRBV19, the J gene TRBJ2-5; maybe TRBD1 (6 bases). This CDR3 is built from 16 residues. Trimming took off 4 bases at V and 2 bases at J, with 17 bases between the two ends. From germline, CDR1 is LNHDA and CDR2 SQIVND (reference sequence). For the CDR3, the DNA is TGTGCCAGTAGTAGAACTGGACAGCCGGGACAAGAGACCCAGTACTTC. Translation: CASSRTGQPGQETQYF.

This sequence joins TRBV29-1 and TRBJ2-1; 12 nucleotides line up with TRBD2. Losses at the gene ends were 4 bases for V and 4 bases for J; bases not matched to a gene: 2. In germline, CDR1 is SQVTM, CDR2 ANQGSEA. This CDR3 comprises 14 residues. CDR3 DNA sequence: TGCAGCGTTGTAGGGACTAGCGGGTACAATGAGCAGTTCTTC. Protein: CSVVGTSGYNEQFF.

The J gene is TRBJ2-2, the V gene TRBV11-2; D remains unclear. Germline-derived CDR1 and CDR2 are SGHAT and FQNNGV. V lost 11 bases and J 7 bases, leaving 11 bases between the germline ends. The CDR3 extends over 11 amino acids. For the CDR3, the DNA is TGTGCCGGAAAAAATTACGGGGAGCTGTTTTTT. Translating it yields CAGKNYGELFF.

The rearrangement joins TRBV28 to TRBJ2-7, with unresolved D. Germline CDR1 reads MDHEN; CDR2 reads SYDVKM. The CDR3 is made up of 14 amino acids. V was shortened by 7 bases and J by 3 bases, with 16 bases between the two germline ends. This CDR3 is CASNAERLFYEQYF. The CDR3 DNA follows: TGTGCCAGCAACGCTGAAAGGTTATTCTACGAGCAGTACTTC.

The chain is built from TRBV11-2 and TRBJ2-7; possibly TRBD1 or TRBD2 for D (5 bases each). Trimming cost V 5 bases and J 6 bases, with 17 bases left between them. Germline CDR1 reads SGHAT; CDR2 reads FQNNGV. CDR3 size: 14 residues. In nucleotides, the CDR3 is TGTGCCAGCAGCGGCTGGGACCGTCCAGGCGAGCAGTACTTC. Its translation is CASSGWDRPGEQYF. Full variable domain (remainder filled in from reference TRBV11-2 and TRBJ2-7): EAGVAQSPRYKIIEKRQSVAFWCNPISGHATLYWYQQILGQGPKLLIQFQNNGVVDDSQLPKDRFSAERLKGVDSTLKIQPAKLEDSAVYLCASSGWDRPGEQYFGPGTRLTVT.

This chain joins TRBV15 and TRBJ2-3; D is uncertain. This CDR3 is built from 14 residues. Germline CDR1 LNHNV, CDR2 YYDKDF (reference sequence). Trimming stripped 4 bases from V and 2 bases from J, with 10 bases between. The CDR3 here is CATSIAINTDTQYF. CDR3 coding DNA: TGTGCCACCAGCATAGCAATAAACACAGATACGCAGTATTTT.

This chain uses TRBV28 with TRBJ1-2; D not certain. This CDR3 is 13 amino acids long. Trimming shortened V by 2 bases and J by 1 base, and 5 bases separated the two germline ends. Germline V gene data show CDR1 as MDHEN and CDR2 as SYDVKM. CDR3 amino acids: CASSLPGNYGYTF. Here the CDR3 DNA reads TGTGCCAGCAGTTTACCGGGTAACTATGGCTACACCTTC.

The V gene is TRBV6-5, the J gene TRBJ2-7; D uncertain. The CDR3 has 14 amino acids. V was trimmed by 3 bases and J by 1 base, leaving 10 bases between them. From germline, CDR1 is MNHEY and CDR2 SVGAGI. CDR3 DNA: TGTGCCAGCAGTTATGGTAGGGCATCCTACGAGCAGTACTTC. This codes for CASSYGRASYEQYF.

The chain has TRBV6-1 and TRBJ2-7; unclear D gene. Germline CDR1 reads MNHNS; CDR2 reads SASEGT. This CDR3 has 15 amino acids. V gave up 1 base and J gave up 2 bases, with 12 bases separating them. CDR3 in amino acids: CASSEEYRSPYEQYF. CDR3 in DNA: TGTGCCAGCAGTGAAGAATACCGCTCTCCCTACGAGCAGTACTTC.

The V and J genes are TRBV4-3 and TRBJ2-2; D gene uncertain. This CDR3 has 17 amino acids. Germline assignment: CDR1 LGHNA and CDR2 YSLEER. V lost 0 bases, J lost 0 bases, and 11 bases lay in between. This chain's CDR3 is CASSQESPRANTGELFF. For the CDR3, the DNA is TGCGCCAGCAGCCAAGAGAGTCCTAGAGCGAACACCGGGGAGCTGTTTTTT.

For this clone: Relative to the germline gene, one junction end is altered; a read error may explain this. The chain employs TRBV28 and TRBJ2-7, with 14 positions matching TRBD2. The CDR3 has 12 residues. From germline, CDR1 is MDHEN and CDR2 SYDVKM. CDR3 in DNA: TGTGCCAGCAGCTATGAGGGACTAGCGGGAGTTTTC. Translation: CASSYEGLAGVF.

About this clone: This may be a read error, as it is one base from a much larger clone. The chain recombines TRBV5-5 with TRBJ1-2; no definite D call. Trimming stripped 3 bases from V and 3 bases from J, with 6 bases between. Germline-derived CDR1 and CDR2 are SGHKS and YYEKEE (reference sequence). There are 12 residues in the CDR3. The CDR3 DNA reads TGTGCCAGCAGCTCGGATTACTATGGCTACACCTTC. Its protein product is CASSSDYYGYTF.

In its sample, this clone was seen once. The chain uses TRBV2 and TRBJ2-5; 9 bases are shared with TRBD2. The CDR3 sequence is 17 residues long. CDR1 and CDR2 (germline): SNHLY, FYNNEI. J gave up 4 bases and V 7 bases, and 16 bases lay outside the gene matches. The chain's CDR3 is CASTERQKAGGRETQYF. In DNA, the CDR3 is TGTGCCAGCACAGAACGACAAAAAGCGGGAGGTAGAGAGACCCAGTACTTC.

V is TRBV12-5 and J is TRBJ1-5; 9 nucleotides line up with TRBD1. CDR3 length: 16 amino acids. Unmatched junction bases numbered 10, after V lost 4 bases and J lost 6 bases. Per the germline V gene, CDR1 is LGHNT and CDR2 is FRNRAP. As DNA, the CDR3 is TGTGCTAGTGGTTCCGGCTCGACAGGGGGATTTCAGCCCCAGCATTTT. Residues: CASGSGSTGGFQPQHF.

The rearrangement links TRBV19 to TRBJ2-5, with D unclear. The V gene's germline CDR1 is LNHDA and CDR2 SQIVND (reference sequence). The CDR3 totals 17 residues. V lost 5 bases and J 0 bases, leaving 19 bases between the germline ends. The CDR3, as DNA: TGTGCCAGTAGTCGAAACGGCGGCAGCCGGAACCAAGAGACCCAGTACTTC. It encodes CASSRNGGSRNQETQYF.

V usage is TRBV14 and J usage is TRBJ1-2; D not certain. The CDR3 covers 13 residues. V gave up 2 bases and J gave up 4 bases, with 8 bases separating them. Germline CDR1 reads SGHDN; CDR2 reads FVKESK. The CDR3 region has the DNA TGTGCCAGCAGCCAAAGGGCATTCTATGGCTACACCTTC. Protein: CASSQRAFYGYTF.

Only a few counts were recorded for this clone. The chain is built from TRBV2 and TRBJ2-5, with unresolved D. The CDR3 is 12 amino acids. Germline CDR1 reads SNHLY; CDR2 reads FYNNEI. V was shortened by 5 bases and J by 3 bases, with 7 bases between the two germline ends. Here the CDR3 reads CASSPLEETQYF. The CDR3 region has the DNA TGTGCCAGCAGTCCGCTCGAAGAGACCCAGTACTTC.

The rearrangement uses TRBV6-5 and TRBJ1-4; D gene unclear. Trimming left V 2 bases short and J 7 bases short, with 11 bases between. Germline-derived CDR1 and CDR2 are MNHEY and SVGAGI. This CDR3 is 14 amino acids long. CDR3 region: CASSYAGIGEKLFF. The DNA of the CDR3 is TGTGCCAGCAGTTACGCGGGGATTGGTGAAAAACTGTTTTTT.

This clone showed up just once. The chain recombines TRBV19 with TRBJ2-6; no definite D call. This CDR3 has 16 residues. Looked up from germline, CDR1 is LNHDA and CDR2 is SQIVND (reference sequence). V lost 3 bases, J lost 0 bases, and 9 bases lay in between. The CDR3 sequence: CASSIRPNSGANVLTF. Here the CDR3 DNA reads TGTGCCAGTAGTATTCGACCGAACTCTGGGGCCAACGTCCTGACTTTC.

The chain combines TRBV10-2 with TRBJ1-1; D is possibly TRBD1 (6 bases). V shed 4 bases and J shed 2 bases, with 14 bases lying between them. This CDR3 contains 15 residues. Germline loops: CDR1 WSHSY, CDR2 SAAADI. The CDR3 is CASSGGGVPNTEAFF. The DNA of the CDR3 is TGCGCCAGCAGTGGAGGGGGGGTCCCTAACACTGAAGCTTTCTTT.

V usage is TRBV2 and J usage is TRBJ2-3, with D unresolved. V was pared by 7 bases and J by 6 bases, with 11 bases between. The CDR3 has 12 residues. Germline V gene data show CDR1 as SNHLY and CDR2 as FYNNEI. The CDR3 DNA follows: TGTGCCAGCATTCTACCCCCCGATACGCAGTATTTT. Protein sequence: CASILPPDTQYF.

The chain's CDR3 is CASSLRGEFTGELFF. In nucleotides, the CDR3 is TGTGCCAGCAGCTTAAGGGGGGAGTTCACCGGGGAGCTGTTTTTT. V and J are TRBV13 and TRBJ2-2; possibly TRBD1 or TRBD2 for D (6 bases each). Germline V gene data show CDR1 as PRHDT and CDR2 as FYEKMQ (reference sequence). V was clipped by 2 bases and J by 4 bases, with 11 bases between them. This CDR3 comprises 15 residues.